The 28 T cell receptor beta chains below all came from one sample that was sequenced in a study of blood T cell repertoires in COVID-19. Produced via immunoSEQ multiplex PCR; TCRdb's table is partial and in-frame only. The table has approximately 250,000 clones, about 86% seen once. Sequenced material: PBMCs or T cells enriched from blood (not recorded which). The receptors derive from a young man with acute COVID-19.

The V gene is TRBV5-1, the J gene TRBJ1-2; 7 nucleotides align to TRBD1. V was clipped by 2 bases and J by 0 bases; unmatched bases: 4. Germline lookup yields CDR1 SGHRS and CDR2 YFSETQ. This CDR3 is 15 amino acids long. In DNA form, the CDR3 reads TGCGCCAGCAGCTTCGGGACAGTCTCTAACTATGGCTACACCTTC. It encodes CASSFGTVSNYGYTF.

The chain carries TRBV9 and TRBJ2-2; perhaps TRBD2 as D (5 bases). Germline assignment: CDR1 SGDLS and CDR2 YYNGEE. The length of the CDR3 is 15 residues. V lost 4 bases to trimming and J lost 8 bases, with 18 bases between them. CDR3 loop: CASSLQDLGAGELFF. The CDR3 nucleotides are TGTGCCAGCAGCCTCCAGGACTTAGGTGCGGGGGAGCTGTTTTTT. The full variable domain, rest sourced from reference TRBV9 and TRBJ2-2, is DSGVTQTPKHLITATGQRVTLRCSPRSGDLSVYWYQQSLDQGLQFLIQYYNGEERAKGNILERFSAQQFPDLHSELNLSSLELGDSALYFCASSLQDLGAGELFFGEGSRLTVL.

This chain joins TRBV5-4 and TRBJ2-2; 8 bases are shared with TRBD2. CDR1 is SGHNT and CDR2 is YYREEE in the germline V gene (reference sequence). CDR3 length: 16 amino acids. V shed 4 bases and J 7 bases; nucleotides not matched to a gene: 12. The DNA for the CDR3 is TGTGCCAGCAGCCCCCCGGTGAAGCGGGGGATCGGGGAGCTGTTTTTT. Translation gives CASSPPVKRGIGELFF. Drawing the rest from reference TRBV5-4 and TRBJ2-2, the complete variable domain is ETGVTQSPTHLIKTRGQQVTLRCSSQSGHNTVSWYQQALGQGPQFIFQYYREEENGRGNFPPRFSGLQFPNYSSELNVNALELDDSALYLCASSPPVKRGIGELFFGEGSRLTVL.

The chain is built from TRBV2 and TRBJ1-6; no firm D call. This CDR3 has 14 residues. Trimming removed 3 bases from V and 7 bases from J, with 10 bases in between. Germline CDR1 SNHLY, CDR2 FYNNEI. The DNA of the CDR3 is TGTGCCAGCAGTGAGAGCCGGTCAAATTCACCCCTCCACTTT. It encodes CASSESRSNSPLHF.

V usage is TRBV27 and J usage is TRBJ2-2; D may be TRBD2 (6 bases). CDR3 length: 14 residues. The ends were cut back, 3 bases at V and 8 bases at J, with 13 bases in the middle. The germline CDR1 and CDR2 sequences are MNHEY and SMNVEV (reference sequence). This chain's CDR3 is CASSFGGNRGELFF. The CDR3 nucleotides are TGTGCCAGCAGTTTTGGCGGGAACAGGGGGGAGCTGTTTTTT.

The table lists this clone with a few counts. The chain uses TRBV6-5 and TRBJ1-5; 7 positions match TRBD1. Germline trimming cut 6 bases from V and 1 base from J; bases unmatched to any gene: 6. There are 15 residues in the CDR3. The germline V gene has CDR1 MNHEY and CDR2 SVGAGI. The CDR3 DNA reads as TGTGCCAGCAGACGACAGGGTAAGAGCAATCAGCCCCAGCATTTT. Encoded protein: CASRRQGKSNQPQHF.

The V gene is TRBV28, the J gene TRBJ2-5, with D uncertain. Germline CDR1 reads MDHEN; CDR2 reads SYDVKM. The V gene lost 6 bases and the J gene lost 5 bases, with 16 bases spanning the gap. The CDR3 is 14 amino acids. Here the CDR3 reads CASSLTFAGETQYF. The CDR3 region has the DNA TGTGCCAGCAGCCTGACTTTTGCTGGGGAGACCCAGTACTTC.

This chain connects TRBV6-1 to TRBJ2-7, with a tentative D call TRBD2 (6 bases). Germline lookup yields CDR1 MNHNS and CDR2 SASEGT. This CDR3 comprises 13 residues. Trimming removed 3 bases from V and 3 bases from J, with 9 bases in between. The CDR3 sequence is CASSEGEVYEQYV. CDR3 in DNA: TGTGCCAGCAGTGAGGGGGAGGTCTACGAGCAGTACGTC.

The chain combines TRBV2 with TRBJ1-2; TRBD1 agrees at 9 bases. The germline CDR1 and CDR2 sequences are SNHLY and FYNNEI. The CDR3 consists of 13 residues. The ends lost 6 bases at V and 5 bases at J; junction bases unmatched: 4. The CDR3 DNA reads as TGTGCCAGCAGAGGGACAGGGCTATATGGCTACACCTTC. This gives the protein CASRGTGLYGYTF.

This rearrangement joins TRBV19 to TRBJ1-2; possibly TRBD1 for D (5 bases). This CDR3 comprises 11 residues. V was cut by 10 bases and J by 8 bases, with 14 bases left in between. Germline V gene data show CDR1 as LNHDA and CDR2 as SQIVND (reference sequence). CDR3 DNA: TGTGCCACCCGAAGGGAGGGGGGCTACACCTTC. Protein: CATRREGGYTF.

The CDR3 DNA sequence: TGCAGTGCTAGTTCACCGGGGACTCACGAGCAGTACGTC. Translating gives CSASSPGTHEQYV. This chain connects TRBV20-1 to TRBJ2-7; TRBD2 is a possible D gene (6 bases). Germline V gene lookup returns CDR1 DFQATT and CDR2 SNEGSKA (reference sequence). V was shortened by 3 bases and J by 5 bases, with 14 bases between the two germline ends. The CDR3 is 13 amino acids.

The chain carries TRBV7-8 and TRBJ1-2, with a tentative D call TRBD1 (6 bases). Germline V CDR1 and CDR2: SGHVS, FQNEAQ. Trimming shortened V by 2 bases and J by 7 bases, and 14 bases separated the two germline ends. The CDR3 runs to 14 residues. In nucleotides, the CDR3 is TGTGCCAGCAGCTTATTTCGGACAGACCCTGGCTACACCTTC. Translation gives CASSLFRTDPGYTF.

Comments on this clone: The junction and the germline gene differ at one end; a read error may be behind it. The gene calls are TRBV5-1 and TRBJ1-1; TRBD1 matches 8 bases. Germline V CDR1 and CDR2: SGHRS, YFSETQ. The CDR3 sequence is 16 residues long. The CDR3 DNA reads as TGTGCCAGCAGCTTGGGATCAACAGGGGGGGTCACTGAAGCTTTCTTT. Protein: CASSLGSTGGVTEAFF.

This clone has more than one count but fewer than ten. Here the CDR3 reads CASSVQGAPLHF. As DNA, the CDR3 is TGTGCCAGCAGCGTCCAGGGGGCACCCCTCCACTTT. The chain couples TRBV9 to TRBJ1-6; 7 bases agree with TRBD1. With 2 bases clipped from V and 11 bases from J, the junction kept 1 base outside the gene matches. Looked up from germline, CDR1 is SGDLS and CDR2 is YYNGEE. The CDR3 has 12 amino acids.

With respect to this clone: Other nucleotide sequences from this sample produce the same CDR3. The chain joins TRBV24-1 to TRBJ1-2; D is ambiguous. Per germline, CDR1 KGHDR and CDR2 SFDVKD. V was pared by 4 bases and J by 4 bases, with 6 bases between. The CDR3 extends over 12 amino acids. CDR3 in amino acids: CATSDYSYGYTF. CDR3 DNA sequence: TGTGCCACCAGTGACTACAGCTATGGCTACACCTTC.

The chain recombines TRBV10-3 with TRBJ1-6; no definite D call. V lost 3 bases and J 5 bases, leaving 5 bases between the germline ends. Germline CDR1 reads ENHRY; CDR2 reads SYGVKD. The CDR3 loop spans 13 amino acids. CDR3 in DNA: TGTGCCATCAGTGACGGGAATAATTCACCCCTCCACTTT. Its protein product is CAISDGNNSPLHF.

The CDR3 coding sequence is TGTGCCAGCTCGGACTACCGCAATGAGCAGTTCTTC. Protein product: CASSDYRNEQFF. This chain links TRBV28 with TRBJ2-1, with D possibly TRBD2 on 6 matching bases. The germline V gene encodes CDR1 MDHEN and CDR2 SYDVKM. Trimming shortened V by 8 bases and J by 6 bases, and 11 bases separated the two germline ends. The CDR3 has 12 amino acids.

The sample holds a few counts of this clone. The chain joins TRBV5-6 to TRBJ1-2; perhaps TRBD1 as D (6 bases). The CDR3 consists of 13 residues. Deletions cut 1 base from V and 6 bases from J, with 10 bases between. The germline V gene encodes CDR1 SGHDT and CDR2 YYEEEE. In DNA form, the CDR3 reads TGTGCCAGCAGCTTGTCCACAGGGAATGGCTACACCTTC. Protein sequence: CASSLSTGNGYTF.

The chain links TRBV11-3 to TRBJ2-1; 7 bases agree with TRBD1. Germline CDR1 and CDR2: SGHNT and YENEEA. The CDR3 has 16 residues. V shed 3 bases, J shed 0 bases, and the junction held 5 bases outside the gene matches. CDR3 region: CASSLLGQSSYNEQFF. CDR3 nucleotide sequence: TGTGCCAGCAGCTTGCTGGGACAGAGCTCCTACAATGAGCAGTTCTTC.

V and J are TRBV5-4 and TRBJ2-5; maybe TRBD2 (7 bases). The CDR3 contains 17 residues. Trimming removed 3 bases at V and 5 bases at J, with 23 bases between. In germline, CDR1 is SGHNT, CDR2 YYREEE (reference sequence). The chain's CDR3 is CASSSGGRRGGAETQYF. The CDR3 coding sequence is TGTGCCAGCAGCTCTGGAGGGCGGCGTGGGGGGGCGGAGACCCAGTACTTC.

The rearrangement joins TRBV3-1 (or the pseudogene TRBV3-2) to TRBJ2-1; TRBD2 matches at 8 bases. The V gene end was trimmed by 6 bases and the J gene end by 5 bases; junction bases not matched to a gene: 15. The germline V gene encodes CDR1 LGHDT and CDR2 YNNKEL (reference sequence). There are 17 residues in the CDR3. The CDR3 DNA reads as TGTGCCAGCAGGCTACCCCCCTACGGGAGGGAAAACAATGAGCAGTTCTTC. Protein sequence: CASRLPPYGRENNEQFF.

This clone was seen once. The CDR3: CATSHTGAGQETQYF. The CDR3 DNA reads TGTGCCACCAGCCATACTGGAGCGGGACAAGAGACCCAGTACTTC. This chain links TRBV24-1 with TRBJ2-5; 7 bases match TRBD2. This CDR3 is built from 15 residues. Per germline, CDR1 KGHDR and CDR2 SFDVKD. Losses at the gene ends were 7 bases for V and 2 bases for J; bases not matched to a gene: 9.

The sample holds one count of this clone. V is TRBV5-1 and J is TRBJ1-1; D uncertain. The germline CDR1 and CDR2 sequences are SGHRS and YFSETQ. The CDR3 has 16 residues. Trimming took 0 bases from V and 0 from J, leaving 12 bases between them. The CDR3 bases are TGCGCCAGCAGCTTGGTTGGCAGCGGGATGAACACTGAAGCTTTCTTT. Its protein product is CASSLVGSGMNTEAFF.

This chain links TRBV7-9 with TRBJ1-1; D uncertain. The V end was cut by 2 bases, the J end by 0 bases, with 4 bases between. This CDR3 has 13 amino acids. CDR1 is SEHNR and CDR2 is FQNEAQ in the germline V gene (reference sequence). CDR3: CASSLSMNTEAFF. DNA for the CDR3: TGTGCCAGCAGCTTATCTATGAACACTGAAGCTTTCTTT.

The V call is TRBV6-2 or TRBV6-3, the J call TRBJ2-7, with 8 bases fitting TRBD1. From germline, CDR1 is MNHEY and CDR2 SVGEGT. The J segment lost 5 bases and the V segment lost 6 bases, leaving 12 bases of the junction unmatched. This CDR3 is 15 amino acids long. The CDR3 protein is CASSTKQGALNEQYV. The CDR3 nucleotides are TGTGCCAGCAGCACAAAGCAGGGGGCGCTTAACGAGCAGTACGTC.

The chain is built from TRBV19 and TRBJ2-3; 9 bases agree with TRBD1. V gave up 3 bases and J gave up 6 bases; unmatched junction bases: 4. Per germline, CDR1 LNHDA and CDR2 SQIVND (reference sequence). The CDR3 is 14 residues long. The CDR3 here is CASSMTGGVDTQYF. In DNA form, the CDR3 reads TGTGCCAGTAGTATGACAGGGGGGGTGGATACGCAGTATTTT.

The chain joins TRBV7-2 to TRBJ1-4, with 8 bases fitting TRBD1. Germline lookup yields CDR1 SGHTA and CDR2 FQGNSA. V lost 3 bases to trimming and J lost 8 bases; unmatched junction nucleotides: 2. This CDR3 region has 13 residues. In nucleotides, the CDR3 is TGTGCCAGCAGCTTTGGACAGGGCGAAAAACTGTTTTTT. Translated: CASSFGQGEKLFF.

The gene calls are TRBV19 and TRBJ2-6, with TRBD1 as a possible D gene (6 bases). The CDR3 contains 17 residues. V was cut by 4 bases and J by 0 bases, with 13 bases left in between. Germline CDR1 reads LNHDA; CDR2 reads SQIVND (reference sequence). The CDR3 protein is CASSTPYRDSGANVLTF. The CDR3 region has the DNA TGTGCCAGTAGTACCCCCTACAGGGACTCTGGGGCCAACGTCCTGACTTTC.